Below are 4 T cell receptor beta chains sequenced from a single sample in a study of blood T cells in healthy people across ages. A second PCR, run for roughly 7 to 12 cycles, used a sample-barcoded 5' primer plus a J-beta primer mix. TCRdb reprocessed the 5' RACE reads with MiXCR, giving one entry per CDR3 protein. Among around 700,000 distinct CDR3 sequences, 20% to 25% were seen once, and the ten largest hold 9.4%. These sequences were also reported in another study, on T cells of mothers and their children.

Sequences were obtained from blood. The receptors originated from a boy between 10 and 17 years old in good health.

This clonotype was found a few times. This rearrangement joins TRBV7-2 to TRBJ2-5, with TRBD2 matching 13 bases. From germline, CDR1 is SGHTA and CDR2 FQGNSA. Unmatched junction bases numbered 10, after V lost 5 bases and J lost 13 bases. The CDR3 contains 14 residues. CDR3 in amino acids: CASSHGTSGVYRYF. The CDR3 region has the DNA TGTGCCAGCAGCCACGGGACTAGCGGGGTTTATCGGTACTTC. The whole variable domain, filled in from reference TRBV7-2 and TRBJ2-5, reads GAGVSQSPSNKVTEKGKDVELRCDPISGHTALYWYRQSLGQGLEFLIYFQGNSAPDKSGLPSDRFSAERTGGSVSTLTIQRTQQEDSAVYLCASSHGTSGVYRYFGPGTRLLVL.

The rearrangement joins TRBV4-3 to TRBJ2-5; D is unresolved. The better agreement between TRBJ2-1 and the DNA end casts doubt on the J call. Germline CDR1 and CDR2: LGHNA and YSLEER. This CDR3 is built from 13 residues. The CDR3 nucleotides are TGCGCCAGCAGCCACTCCAGCGTCAATGAGCAGTTCTTC. Protein product: CASSHSSVNEQFF.

The chain uses TRBV9 and TRBJ1-1; 7 bases are a match to TRBD1. Germline CDR1 and CDR2: SGDLS and YYNGEE. V trimming: 3 bases; J trimming: 8 bases; junction bases outside the gene matches: 10. The CDR3 covers 14 residues. CDR3 loop: CASSAPNRGGEAFF. The CDR3 DNA reads TGTGCCAGCAGCGCCCCAAACAGGGGAGGCGAAGCTTTCTTT.

This clonotype was detected once. Without the conserved terminal phenylalanine or tryptophan, this CDR3 likely stems from a read error. The rearrangement uses TRBV29-1 and TRBJ2-3, with 7 bases aligning to TRBD2. The germline gives CDR1 SQVTM, CDR2 ANQGSEA. The length of the CDR3 is 13 residues. Germline trimming cut 1 base from V and 6 bases from J; bases unmatched to any gene: 4. This CDR3 is CSVEVRGSDTQYS. CDR3 DNA: TGCAGCGTTGAAGTGCGGGGGTCGGATACGCAGTATTCT.